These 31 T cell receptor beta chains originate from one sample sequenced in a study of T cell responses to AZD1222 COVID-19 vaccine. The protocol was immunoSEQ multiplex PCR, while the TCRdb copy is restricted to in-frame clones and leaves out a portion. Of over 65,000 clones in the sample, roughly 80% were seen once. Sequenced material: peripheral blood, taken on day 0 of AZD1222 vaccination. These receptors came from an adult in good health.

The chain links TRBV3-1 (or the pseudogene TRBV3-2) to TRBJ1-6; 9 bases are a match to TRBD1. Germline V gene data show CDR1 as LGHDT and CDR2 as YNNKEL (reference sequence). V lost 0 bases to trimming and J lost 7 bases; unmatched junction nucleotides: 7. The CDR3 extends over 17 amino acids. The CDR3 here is CASSQEVGTGWNSPLHF. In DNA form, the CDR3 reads TGTGCCAGCAGCCAAGAGGTTGGGACAGGGTGGAATTCACCCCTCCACTTT.

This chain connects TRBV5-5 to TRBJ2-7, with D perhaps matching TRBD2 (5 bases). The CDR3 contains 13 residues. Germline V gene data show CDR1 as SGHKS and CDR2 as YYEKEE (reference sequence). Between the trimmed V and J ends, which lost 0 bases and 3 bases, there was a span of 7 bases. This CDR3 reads CASSLGRDYEQYF. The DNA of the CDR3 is TGTGCCAGCAGCTTGGGACGGGACTACGAGCAGTACTTC.

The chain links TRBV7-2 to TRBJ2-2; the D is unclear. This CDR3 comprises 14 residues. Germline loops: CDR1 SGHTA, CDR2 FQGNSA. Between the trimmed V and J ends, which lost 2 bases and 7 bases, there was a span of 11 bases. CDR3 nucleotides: TGTGCCAGCAGCTTAAGTAGACGGAACGGGGAGCTGTTTTTT. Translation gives CASSLSRRNGELFF.

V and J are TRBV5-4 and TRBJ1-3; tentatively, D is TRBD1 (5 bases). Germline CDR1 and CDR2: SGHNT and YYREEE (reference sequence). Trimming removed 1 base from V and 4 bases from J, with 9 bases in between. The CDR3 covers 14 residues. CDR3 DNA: TGTGCCAGCAGCTTGAGGGGAGGAGGAAACACCATATATTTT. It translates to CASSLRGGGNTIYF.

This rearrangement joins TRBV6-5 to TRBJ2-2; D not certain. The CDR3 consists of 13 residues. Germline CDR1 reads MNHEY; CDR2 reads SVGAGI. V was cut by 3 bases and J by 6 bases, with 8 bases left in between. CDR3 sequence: CASSYLDAGELFF. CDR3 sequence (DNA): TGTGCCAGCAGTTATCTAGATGCCGGGGAGCTGTTTTTT.

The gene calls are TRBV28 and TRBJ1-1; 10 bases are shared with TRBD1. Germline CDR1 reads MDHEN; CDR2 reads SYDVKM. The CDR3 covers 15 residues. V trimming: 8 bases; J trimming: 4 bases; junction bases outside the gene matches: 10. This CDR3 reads CASQGTGDVATEAFF. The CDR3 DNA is TGTGCCAGCCAGGGGACAGGGGATGTTGCCACTGAAGCTTTCTTT.

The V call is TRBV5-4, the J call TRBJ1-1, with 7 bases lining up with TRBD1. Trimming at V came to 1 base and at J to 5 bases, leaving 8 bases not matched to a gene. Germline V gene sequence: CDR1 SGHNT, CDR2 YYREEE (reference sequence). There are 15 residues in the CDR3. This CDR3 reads CASSLYKGASTEAFF. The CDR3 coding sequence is TGTGCCAGCAGCTTGTATAAGGGGGCGTCTACTGAAGCTTTCTTT. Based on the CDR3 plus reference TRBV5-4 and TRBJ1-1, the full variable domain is ETGVTQSPTHLIKTRGQQVTLRCSSQSGHNTVSWYQQALGQGPQFIFQYYREEENGRGNFPPRFSGLQFPNYSSELNVNALELDDSALYLCASSLYKGASTEAFFGQGTRLTVV.

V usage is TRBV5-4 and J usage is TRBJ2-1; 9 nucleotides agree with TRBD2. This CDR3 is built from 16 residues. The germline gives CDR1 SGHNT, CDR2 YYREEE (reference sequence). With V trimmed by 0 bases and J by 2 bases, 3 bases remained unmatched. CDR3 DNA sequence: TGTGCCAGCAGCTTGGCCGGCGGGAGGGCCTACAATGAGCAGTTCTTC. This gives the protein CASSLAGGRAYNEQFF. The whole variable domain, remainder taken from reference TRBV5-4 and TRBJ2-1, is ETGVTQSPTHLIKTRGQQVTLRCSSQSGHNTVSWYQQALGQGPQFIFQYYREEENGRGNFPPRFSGLQFPNYSSELNVNALELDDSALYLCASSLAGGRAYNEQFFGPGTRLTVL.

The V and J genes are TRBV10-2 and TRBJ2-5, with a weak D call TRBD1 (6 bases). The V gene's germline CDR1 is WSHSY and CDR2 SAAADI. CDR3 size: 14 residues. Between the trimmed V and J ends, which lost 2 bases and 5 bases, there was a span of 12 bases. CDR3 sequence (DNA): TGCGCCAGCAGTGAGGGGGACACCGCGGAGACCCAGTACTTC. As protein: CASSEGDTAETQYF.

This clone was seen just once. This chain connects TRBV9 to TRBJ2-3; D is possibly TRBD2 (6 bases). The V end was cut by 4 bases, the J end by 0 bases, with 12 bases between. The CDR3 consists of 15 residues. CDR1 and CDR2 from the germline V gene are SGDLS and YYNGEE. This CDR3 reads CASSFSGPSTDTQYF. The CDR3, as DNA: TGTGCCAGCAGCTTTAGCGGACCTAGCACAGATACGCAGTATTTT.

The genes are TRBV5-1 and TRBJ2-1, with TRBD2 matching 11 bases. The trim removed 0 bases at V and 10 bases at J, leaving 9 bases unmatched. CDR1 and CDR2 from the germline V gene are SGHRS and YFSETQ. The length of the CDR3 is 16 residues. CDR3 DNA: TGCGCCAGCAGCTTGGCAGTAGCGGGAGGGCCTGGGGAGCAGTTCTTC. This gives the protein CASSLAVAGGPGEQFF.

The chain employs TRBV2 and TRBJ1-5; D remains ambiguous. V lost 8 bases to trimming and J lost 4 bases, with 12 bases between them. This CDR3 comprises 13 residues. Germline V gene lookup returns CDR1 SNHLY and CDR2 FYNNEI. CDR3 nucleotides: TGTGCCAGCGTGGGTTTGCGGAATCAGCCCCAGCATTTT. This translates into CASVGLRNQPQHF.

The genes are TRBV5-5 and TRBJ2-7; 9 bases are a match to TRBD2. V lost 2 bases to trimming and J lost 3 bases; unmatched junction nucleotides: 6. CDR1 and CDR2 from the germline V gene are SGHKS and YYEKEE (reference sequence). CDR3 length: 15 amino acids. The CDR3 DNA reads TGTGCCAGCAGCTTCGTGGGCGGGAGGGGCTACGAGCAGTACTTC. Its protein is CASSFVGGRGYEQYF.

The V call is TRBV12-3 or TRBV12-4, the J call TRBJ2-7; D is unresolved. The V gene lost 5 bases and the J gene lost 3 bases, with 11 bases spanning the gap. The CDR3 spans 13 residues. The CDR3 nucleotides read TGTGCCAGCAGTAGGACCGAATACTACGAGCAGTACTTC. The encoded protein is CASSRTEYYEQYF.

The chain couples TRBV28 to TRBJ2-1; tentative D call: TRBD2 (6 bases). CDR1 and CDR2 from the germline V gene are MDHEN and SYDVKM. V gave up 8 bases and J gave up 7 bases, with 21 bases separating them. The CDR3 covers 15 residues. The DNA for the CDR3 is TGTGCCAGCGAGCCCCGGAGGGGCGCGGGAAATGAGCAGTTCTTC. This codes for CASEPRRGAGNEQFF. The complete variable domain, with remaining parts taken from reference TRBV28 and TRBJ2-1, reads DVKVTQSSRYLVKRTGEKVFLECVQDMDHENMFWYRQDPGLGLRLIYFSYDVKMKEKGDIPEGYSVSREKKERFSLILESASTNQTSMYLCASEPRRGAGNEQFFGPGTRLTVL.

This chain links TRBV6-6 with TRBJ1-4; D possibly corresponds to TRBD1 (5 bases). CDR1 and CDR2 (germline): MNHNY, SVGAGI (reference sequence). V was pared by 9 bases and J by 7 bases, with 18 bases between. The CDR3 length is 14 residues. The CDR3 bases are TGTGCCAGTCAAGCCTCAGGGTTTGTTGAAAAACTGTTTTTT. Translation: CASQASGFVEKLFF.

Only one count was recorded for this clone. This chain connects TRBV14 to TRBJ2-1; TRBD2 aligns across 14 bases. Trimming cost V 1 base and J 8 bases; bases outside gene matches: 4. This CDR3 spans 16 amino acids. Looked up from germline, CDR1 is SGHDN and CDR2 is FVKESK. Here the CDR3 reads CASSQAGLAGDYEQFF. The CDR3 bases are TGTGCCAGCAGCCAAGCGGGACTAGCGGGAGACTATGAGCAGTTCTTC.

The CDR3 loop is CASSLTGPQETQYF. Written as DNA, the CDR3 is TGTGCCAGCAGCTTGACTGGACCTCAAGAGACCCAGTACTTC. This chain connects TRBV7-9 to TRBJ2-5; D ambiguous. Germline loops: CDR1 SEHNR, CDR2 FQNEAQ (reference sequence). This CDR3 is 14 amino acids long. V lost 3 bases and J 2 bases, leaving 10 bases between the germline ends.

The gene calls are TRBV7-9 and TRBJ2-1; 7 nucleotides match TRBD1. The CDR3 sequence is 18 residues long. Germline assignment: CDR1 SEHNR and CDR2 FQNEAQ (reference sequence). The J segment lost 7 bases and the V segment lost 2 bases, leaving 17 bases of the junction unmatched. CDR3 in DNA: TGTGCCAGCAGCTTAAGGGGGACAGTGTCATCGCCGTCTAATGAGCAGTTCTTC. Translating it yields CASSLRGTVSSPSNEQFF.

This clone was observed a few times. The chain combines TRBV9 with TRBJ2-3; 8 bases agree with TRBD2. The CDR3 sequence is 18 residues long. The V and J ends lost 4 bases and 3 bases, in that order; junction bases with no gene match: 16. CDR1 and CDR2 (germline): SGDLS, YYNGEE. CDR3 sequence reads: CASSPTQHGRAGTDTQYF. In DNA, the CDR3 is TGTGCCAGCAGCCCGACCCAACACGGGAGGGCCGGAACAGATACGCAGTATTTT.

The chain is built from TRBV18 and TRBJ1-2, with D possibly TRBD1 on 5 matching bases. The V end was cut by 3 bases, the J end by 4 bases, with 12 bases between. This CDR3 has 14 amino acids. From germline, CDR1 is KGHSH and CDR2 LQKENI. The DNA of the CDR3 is TGTGCCAGCTCACCTGGTGGGGGTGGCTATGGCTACACCTTC. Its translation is CASSPGGGGYGYTF.

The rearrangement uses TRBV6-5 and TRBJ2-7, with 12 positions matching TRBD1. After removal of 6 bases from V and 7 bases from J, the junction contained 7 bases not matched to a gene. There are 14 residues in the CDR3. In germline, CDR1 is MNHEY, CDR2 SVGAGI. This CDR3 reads CASRWDRGLAEQYF. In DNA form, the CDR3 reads TGTGCCAGCAGGTGGGACAGGGGGCTAGCGGAGCAGTACTTC.

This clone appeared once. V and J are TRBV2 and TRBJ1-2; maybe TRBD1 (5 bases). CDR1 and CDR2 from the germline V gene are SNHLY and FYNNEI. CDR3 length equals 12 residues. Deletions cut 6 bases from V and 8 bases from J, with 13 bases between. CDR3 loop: CASSRGRRGYTF. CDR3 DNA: TGTGCCAGCAGCCGGGGCCGTAGGGGCTACACCTTC.

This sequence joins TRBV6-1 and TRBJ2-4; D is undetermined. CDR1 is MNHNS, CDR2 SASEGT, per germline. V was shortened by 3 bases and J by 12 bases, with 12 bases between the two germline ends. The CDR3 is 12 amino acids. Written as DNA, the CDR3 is TGTGCCAGCAGTGATCCGACGACCTATCAGTACTTC. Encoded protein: CASSDPTTYQYF.

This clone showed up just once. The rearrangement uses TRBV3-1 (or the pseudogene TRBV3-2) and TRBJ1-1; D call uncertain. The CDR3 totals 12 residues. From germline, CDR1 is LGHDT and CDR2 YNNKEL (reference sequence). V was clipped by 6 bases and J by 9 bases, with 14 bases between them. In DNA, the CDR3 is TGTGCCAGCAGAGACCGAGGAGAGAAAGCTTTCTTT. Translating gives CASRDRGEKAFF.

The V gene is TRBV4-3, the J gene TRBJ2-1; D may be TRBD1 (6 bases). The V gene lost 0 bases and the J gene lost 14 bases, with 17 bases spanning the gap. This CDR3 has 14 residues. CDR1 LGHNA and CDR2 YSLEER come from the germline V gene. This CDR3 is CASSQDYRAGTKFF. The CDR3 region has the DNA TGCGCCAGCAGCCAAGATTACAGGGCCGGGACCAAGTTCTTC.

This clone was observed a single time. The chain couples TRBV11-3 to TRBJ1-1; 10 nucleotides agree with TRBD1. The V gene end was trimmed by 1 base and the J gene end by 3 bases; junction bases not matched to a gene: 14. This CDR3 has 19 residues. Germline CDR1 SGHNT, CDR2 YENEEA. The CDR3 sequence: CASSLAGDRGGAVHTEAFF. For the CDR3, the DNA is TGTGCCAGCAGCTTAGCCGGGGACAGGGGAGGTGCCGTGCACACTGAAGCTTTCTTT.

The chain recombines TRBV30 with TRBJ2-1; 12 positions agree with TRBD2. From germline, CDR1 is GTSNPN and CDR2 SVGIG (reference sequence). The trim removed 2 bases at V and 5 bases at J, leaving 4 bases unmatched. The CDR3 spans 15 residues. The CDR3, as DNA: TGTGCCTGGAGTTCGGGACTAGCGGGCAACAATGAGCAGTTCTTC. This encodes CAWSSGLAGNNEQFF.

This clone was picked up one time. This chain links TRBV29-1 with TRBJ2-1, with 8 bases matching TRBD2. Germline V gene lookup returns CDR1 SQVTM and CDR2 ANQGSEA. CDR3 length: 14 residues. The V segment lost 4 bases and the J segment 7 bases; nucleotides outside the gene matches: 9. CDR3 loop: CSVGGSGGPNEQFF. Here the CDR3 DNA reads TGCAGCGTTGGCGGTTCGGGAGGGCCAAATGAGCAGTTCTTC.

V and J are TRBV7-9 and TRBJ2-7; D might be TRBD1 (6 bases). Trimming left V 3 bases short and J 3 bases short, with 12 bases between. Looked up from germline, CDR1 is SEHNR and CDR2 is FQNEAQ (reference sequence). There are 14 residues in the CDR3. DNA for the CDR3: TGTGCCAGCAGCTTCACAGGGTCGAGCTACGAGCAGTACTTC. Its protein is CASSFTGSSYEQYF.

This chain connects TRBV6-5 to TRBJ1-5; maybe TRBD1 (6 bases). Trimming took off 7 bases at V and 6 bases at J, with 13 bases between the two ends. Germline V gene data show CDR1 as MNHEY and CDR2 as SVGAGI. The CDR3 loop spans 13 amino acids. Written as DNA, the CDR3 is TGTGCCAGCAAGGTGGGGGCGGGTCAGCCCCAGCATTTT. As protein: CASKVGAGQPQHF.